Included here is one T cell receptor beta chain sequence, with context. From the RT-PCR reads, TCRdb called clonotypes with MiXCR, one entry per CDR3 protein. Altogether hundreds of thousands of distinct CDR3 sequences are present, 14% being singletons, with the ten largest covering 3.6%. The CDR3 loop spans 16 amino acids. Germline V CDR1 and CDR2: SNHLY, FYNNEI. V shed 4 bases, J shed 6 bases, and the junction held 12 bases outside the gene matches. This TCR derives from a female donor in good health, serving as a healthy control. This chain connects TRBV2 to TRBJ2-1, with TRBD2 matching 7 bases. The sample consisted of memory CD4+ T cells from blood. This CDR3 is CASSALRGSGGNEQFF. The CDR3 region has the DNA TGTGCCAGCAGTGCCCTACGCGGGAGTGGGGGCAATGAGCAGTTCTTC.